Following are 28 T cell receptor beta chains from one sample sequenced in a study of blood T cell repertoires in COVID-19. Only in-frame clones appear in the TCRdb table, and some are missing; sequencing was by immunoSEQ multiplex PCR. The sample yields about 260,000 clones, approximately 90% seen once. Sequencing was carried out using PBMCs or T cells enriched from blood (not recorded which). These receptors all come from a man aged 40-49 years who had been exposed to COVID-19.

J is TRBJ1-4 and V is TRBV6-2 or TRBV6-3, with no clear D. The V and J ends lost 4 bases and 7 bases respectively, with 16 bases between them. The germline V gene has CDR1 MNHEY and CDR2 SVGEGT. CDR3 length: 15 residues. The DNA of the CDR3 is TGTGCCAGCAGTTCCCCGACGGGTGTTGTTGAAAAACTGTTTTTT. It is translated as CASSSPTGVVEKLFF.

This rearrangement joins TRBV7-3 to TRBJ1-6; a possible D gene is TRBD1 (5 bases). CDR3 length: 14 residues. Trimming stripped 1 base from V and 13 bases from J, with 14 bases between. Germline V gives CDR1 SGHTA, CDR2 FQGTGA. CDR3 DNA sequence: TGTGCCAGCAGCTTAATTGACCCCAGGGCTCCCCTCCACTTT. Protein: CASSLIDPRAPLHF.

The chain links TRBV29-1 to TRBJ2-7, with a tentative D call TRBD1 (5 bases). The CDR3 has 18 amino acids. V gave up 2 bases and J gave up 2 bases, with 25 bases separating them. CDR1 is SQVTM, CDR2 ANQGSEA, per germline. CDR3 amino acids: CSVELTDTSFTGPYEQYF. CDR3 bases: TGCAGCGTTGAATTGACCGACACGTCGTTTACAGGACCCTACGAGCAGTACTTC.

The genes are TRBV28 and TRBJ1-5; TRBD1 agrees at 7 bases. This CDR3 contains 15 residues. Unmatched junction bases numbered 11, after V lost 11 bases and J lost 1 base. The germline V gene encodes CDR1 MDHEN and CDR2 SYDVKM. The CDR3 nucleotides are TGTGCCGCTACCGAGACAGGGTTGAGCAATCAGCCCCAGCATTTT. This sequence encodes CAATETGLSNQPQHF.

This clone showed up just once. The J gene is TRBJ1-2, the V gene TRBV12-3 or TRBV12-4; TRBD1 agrees at 7 bases. The CDR3 runs 12 residues. The J segment lost 8 bases and the V segment lost 5 bases, leaving 5 bases of the junction unmatched. For the CDR3, the DNA is TGTGCCAGCAGTCGGACAGGCCGAGGCTACACCTTC. Its protein is CASSRTGRGYTF.

This chain uses TRBV12-2 with TRBJ1-1; TRBD1 is the table's D call and was not checked against the DNA. TRBV12-2 is described as a pseudogene. The CDR3 spans 21 residues. DNA for the CDR3: TGTGCAAGTCGCTTAGGAAATCTTAGGACAGATAGAAGAGGATTGAACACTGAAGCTTTCTTT. Its translation: CASRLGNLRTDRRGLNTEAFF.

A remark on this clone: Other nucleotide sequences in the sample specify the same CDR3. The rearrangement uses TRBV5-4 and TRBJ2-5, with 7 bases lining up with TRBD1. The trim removed 3 bases at V and 2 bases at J, leaving 7 bases unmatched. The CDR3 consists of 15 residues. Per the germline V gene, CDR1 is SGHNT and CDR2 is YYREEE (reference sequence). CDR3 residues: CASSSPQGYQETQYF. The CDR3 coding sequence is TGTGCCAGCAGCTCCCCACAGGGGTATCAAGAGACCCAGTACTTC.

The chain has TRBV10-2 and TRBJ2-5, with 8 bases aligning to TRBD2. The trim removed 6 bases at V and 5 bases at J, leaving 8 bases unmatched. The germline CDR1 and CDR2 sequences are WSHSY and SAAADI. The CDR3 has 14 amino acids. CDR3 in amino acids: CASRAKREWETQYF. Written as DNA, the CDR3 is TGCGCCAGCAGAGCGAAGCGGGAGTGGGAGACCCAGTACTTC.

The chain combines TRBV27 with TRBJ1-5; 7 bases are a match to TRBD1. CDR3 length equals 15 residues. CDR1 is MNHEY and CDR2 is SMNVEV in the germline V gene (reference sequence). Trimming removed 2 bases from V and 2 bases from J; junction bases left unmatched: 3. The CDR3 region is CASSLTTGGNQPQHF. CDR3 DNA: TGTGCCAGCAGTTTAACTACAGGGGGCAATCAGCCCCAGCATTTT.

The table lists this clone with a count of one. This rearrangement joins TRBV28 to TRBJ1-6, with 9 bases aligning to TRBD1. The V gene's germline CDR1 is MDHEN and CDR2 SYDVKM. The V segment lost 3 bases and the J segment 6 bases; nucleotides outside the gene matches: 0. CDR3 length: 14 residues. CDR3 region: CASSLDRGNSPLHF. The CDR3 bases are TGTGCCAGCAGTTTGGACAGGGGTAATTCACCCCTCCACTTT.

This chain connects TRBV5-1 to TRBJ1-1; 10 bases align to TRBD1. The CDR3 contains 14 residues. Germline V gives CDR1 SGHRS, CDR2 YFSETQ. Trimming cost V 5 bases and J 3 bases; bases outside gene matches: 4. In DNA form, the CDR3 reads TGCGCCAGCAGGCCGACAGGGGGCGACACTGAAGCTTTCTTT. Translation: CASRPTGGDTEAFF.

This sequence joins TRBV7-9 and TRBJ1-1; D not resolved. Per germline, CDR1 SEHNR and CDR2 FQNEAQ (reference sequence). The CDR3 consists of 12 residues. Trimming left V 4 bases short and J 8 bases short, with 11 bases between. The CDR3 here is CASSYTAREAFF. For the CDR3, the DNA is TGTGCCAGCAGCTACACAGCCAGGGAAGCTTTCTTT.

This clone was observed a handful of times. This chain joins TRBV12-5 and TRBJ1-1; 9 nucleotides agree with TRBD1. Germline loops: CDR1 LGHNT, CDR2 FRNRAP. With V trimmed by 2 bases and J by 5 bases, 12 bases remained unmatched. The CDR3 length is 17 residues. CDR3 nucleotide sequence: TGTGCTAGTGGTTTGCCCAGGGACAGGGTAGCGAGGACTGAAGCTTTCTTT. As protein: CASGLPRDRVARTEAFF. The full variable domain, completed using reference TRBV12-5 and TRBJ1-1, is DARVTQTPRHKVTEMGQEVTMRCQPILGHNTVFWYRQTMMQGLELLAYFRNRAPLDDSGMPKDRFSAEMPDATLATLKIQPSEPRDSAVYFCASGLPRDRVARTEAFFGQGTRLTVV.

The gene calls are TRBV28 and TRBJ1-5, with D uncertain. This CDR3 has 14 residues. V lost 3 bases and J 3 bases, leaving 9 bases between the germline ends. Germline CDR1 reads MDHEN; CDR2 reads SYDVKM. The CDR3 is CASSLVADNQPQHF. CDR3 nucleotides: TGTGCCAGCAGTTTGGTAGCAGACAATCAGCCCCAGCATTTT.

The rearrangement joins TRBV7-9 to TRBJ2-5; no firm D call. CDR1 is SEHNR, CDR2 FQNEAQ, per germline (reference sequence). The length of the CDR3 is 12 residues. V lost 1 base to trimming and J lost 5 bases, with 5 bases between them. CDR3 coding DNA: TGTGCCAGCAGCTTAGTGCGCGAGACCCAGTACTTC. It is translated as CASSLVRETQYF.

This chain uses TRBV27 with TRBJ1-4, with D unclear. CDR3 length: 13 amino acids. The V gene lost 5 bases and the J gene lost 12 bases, with 16 bases spanning the gap. The germline gives CDR1 MNHEY, CDR2 SMNVEV (reference sequence). CDR3 in amino acids: CASSLWTGMQLFF. CDR3 in DNA: TGTGCCAGCAGTCTCTGGACCGGGATGCAACTGTTTTTT.

The rearrangement joins TRBV5-1 to TRBJ2-4, with D maybe TRBD2 (6 bases). Trimming stripped 1 base from V and 0 bases from J, with 14 bases between. Per the germline V gene, CDR1 is SGHRS and CDR2 is YFSETQ. There are 17 residues in the CDR3. This CDR3 is CASSLLPAGLAKNIQYF. The CDR3 DNA sequence: TGCGCCAGCAGCTTGCTTCCAGCGGGTTTAGCCAAAAACATTCAGTACTTC.

The table lists this clone with a count of one. The V gene is TRBV18, the J gene TRBJ2-3, with D possibly TRBD1 on 7 matching bases. The germline gives CDR1 KGHSH, CDR2 LQKENI. Trimming pared 4 bases from V and 0 bases from J, leaving 17 bases between. The CDR3 has 17 amino acids. The CDR3 loop reads CASSQGARGTSTDTQYF. The CDR3 coding sequence is TGTGCCAGCTCACAGGGGGCCCGCGGGACTAGCACAGATACGCAGTATTTT.

This clone was seen once. This sequence joins TRBV9 and TRBJ2-7; the match to TRBD1 covers 7 bases. Germline values: CDR1 SGDLS, CDR2 YYNGEE. The CDR3 is 15 amino acids. With V trimmed by 0 bases and J by 2 bases, 5 bases remained unmatched. DNA for the CDR3: TGTGCCAGCAGCGTAGAAACAGGGGATACCTACGAGCAGTACTTC. Translation: CASSVETGDTYEQYF.

This clone was found a few times. This chain uses TRBV6-5 with TRBJ1-1; a weak D match, TRBD1 (5 bases). The CDR3 is 14 residues long. Germline loops: CDR1 MNHEY, CDR2 SVGAGI. The germline V and J ends were trimmed by 0 bases and 2 bases, with 7 bases remaining between them. The CDR3 is CASSYSQGNTEAFF. The CDR3 DNA reads TGTGCCAGCAGTTACTCTCAGGGAAACACTGAAGCTTTCTTT.

The rearrangement uses TRBV7-9 and TRBJ2-7; 9 bases are shared with TRBD1. V was pared by 2 bases and J by 3 bases, with 8 bases of the junction left unmatched. CDR3 length equals 16 residues. Germline assignment: CDR1 SEHNR and CDR2 FQNEAQ (reference sequence). CDR3 in amino acids: CASSLLGQGRVYEQYF. The CDR3 coding sequence is TGTGCCAGCAGCTTACTTGGACAGGGGAGGGTCTACGAGCAGTACTTC.

The DNA for the CDR3 is TGTGCCAGCAGGTCGGACAGAGAAGCTTTCTTT. Its protein is CASRSDREAFF. V usage is TRBV12-3 or TRBV12-4 and J usage is TRBJ1-1; D is possibly TRBD1 (6 bases). With 6 bases removed from V and 8 bases from J, the gap between germline ends came to 10 bases. The CDR3 length is 11 residues.

The chain combines TRBV2 with TRBJ1-5; possible D gene TRBD1, 5 bases. The CDR3 contains 15 residues. Between the trimmed V and J ends, which lost 1 base and 2 bases, there was a span of 9 bases. CDR1 SNHLY and CDR2 FYNNEI come from the germline V gene. CDR3 sequence: CASSEDRGGNQPQHF. The DNA of the CDR3 is TGTGCCAGCAGTGAAGATCGGGGGGGCAATCAGCCCCAGCATTTT.

The chain employs TRBV27 and TRBJ1-2; maybe TRBD1 (5 bases). Germline V lookup: CDR1 MNHEY, CDR2 SMNVEV (reference sequence). The CDR3 spans 13 residues. V lost 3 bases and J 7 bases, leaving 12 bases between the germline ends. DNA of the CDR3: TGTGCCAGCAGTTTCGGGGGGGTAGGTGGCTACACCTTC. Its protein is CASSFGGVGGYTF.

The rearrangement joins TRBV19 to TRBJ2-2; 8 bases agree with TRBD1. CDR1 and CDR2 from the germline V gene are LNHDA and SQIVND (reference sequence). The CDR3 is made up of 18 amino acids. The junction had 12 bases not matched to a gene; V was cut back by 6 bases and J by 0 bases. CDR3 bases: TGTGCCAGTAGCGACCGGGACAGGTTTCGACCGAACACCGGGGAGCTGTTTTTT. It encodes CASSDRDRFRPNTGELFF. Combining the CDR3 with reference TRBV19 and TRBJ2-2 gives the whole variable domain DGGITQSPKYLFRKEGQNVTLSCEQNLNHDAMYWYRQDPGQGLRLIYYSQIVNDFQKGDIAEGYSVSREKKESFPLTVTSAQKNPTAFYLCASSDRDRFRPNTGELFFGEGSRLTVL.

DNA for the CDR3: TGTGCCAGCAGTCACCGAACCGGGACAGATTCGCCGGAAGCTTTCTTT. Protein product: CASSHRTGTDSPEAFF. The rearrangement joins TRBV27 to TRBJ1-1; 7 bases are a match to TRBD1. The CDR3 is 16 amino acids. In germline, CDR1 is MNHEY, CDR2 SMNVEV (reference sequence). Germline trimming cut 5 bases from V and 8 bases from J; bases unmatched to any gene: 17.

The rearrangement uses TRBV19 and TRBJ1-2; D gene ambiguous. V gave up 3 bases and J gave up 8 bases, with 13 bases separating them. This CDR3 spans 13 amino acids. The germline gives CDR1 LNHDA, CDR2 SQIVND (reference sequence). The CDR3: CASSMVGAGGYTF. In DNA form, the CDR3 reads TGTGCCAGTAGTATGGTGGGCGCTGGGGGCTACACCTTC.

The chain links TRBV10-1 to TRBJ2-2; TRBD1 aligns across 7 bases. The germline V gene encodes CDR1 WNHNN and CDR2 SYGVQD (reference sequence). V lost 6 bases and J lost 11; bases outside the gene matches: 18. The CDR3 runs 16 residues. The CDR3 bases are TGCGCCAGCAGACAAAACAGGGGACGTCCTTTCGGAGAGCTGTTTTTT. It is translated as CASRQNRGRPFGELFF.